This T cell receptor beta chain was obtained from a study of blood T cell repertoires in COVID-19. Produced via immunoSEQ multiplex PCR; TCRdb's table is partial and in-frame only. The sample lists tens of thousands of clones, approximately 86% occurring once. This sequence originates from a man between 40 and 49 years old with COVID-19, enrolled during active disease. What was sequenced was peripheral blood.

The CDR3 nucleotides read TGTGCCAGCTCATCGGACAGTGTCGGGGAGCTGTTTTTT. Translating it yields CASSSDSVGELFF. The chain joins TRBV18 to TRBJ2-2; possible D gene TRBD1, 6 bases. The CDR3 contains 13 residues. Trimming pared 5 bases from V and 7 bases from J, leaving 11 bases between. CDR1 is KGHSH, CDR2 LQKENI, per germline.